This TCR beta chain was captured by sequencing in a study of identical twins. Broader study findings: In monozygotic twins, models underestimated the sharing of out-of-frame TCR alpha.

The V gene's germline CDR1 is MNHEY and CDR2 SMNVEV (reference sequence). This CDR3 region has 14 residues. V lost 4 bases and J 1 base, leaving 7 bases between the germline ends. In the case of this clonotype: Its antigen is not known.

From the 5' RACE reads, TCRdb called clonotypes with MiXCR, one entry per CDR3 protein. Among roughly 350,000 distinct CDR3 sequences listed, approximately 13% were seen once. Healthy Caucasians supplied all donations. The same sample was also studied in work on yellow fever vaccine responses in identical twins.

The sequenced sample consisted of CD8+ T cells sorted from blood. This chain uses TRBV27 with TRBJ2-2; D is ambiguous. The TCR sequence derives from a woman aged 18-29 years in good health. The CDR3 is CASSSGKNTGELFF. The CDR3, as DNA: TGTGCCAGCAGTTCTGGCAAGAACACCGGGGAGCTGTTTTTT.